This record concerns one T cell receptor (beta chain) sequence. This clone has a handful of counts. Its antigen has not been determined. Within one base of it there is no much larger clone, and no base qualities were kept. This entry belongs to a study of beta chain features in type 1 diabetes (dated by TCRdb to between 2017 and 2018). General notes on the study: Mean age, gender distribution, total cell number and subset yield did not differ between patients and healthy donors. A total of around 100 million sorted cells were examined across all samples, and RNA yield correlated strongly with the number of cells per subset. In the study, recently diagnosed type 1 diabetes patients and matched healthy donors were compared on the TCRB repertoires of their sorted circulating CD4+ T cell subsets. Regulatory and stem cell-like memory subsets were isolated from only 8 patients and about 8 healthy donors, whereas naive and central memory subsets came from all 28 donors. Summary of the overall study and its limitations: Because the HLA sub-analyses included only small numbers of individuals, any influence of HLA type on TCRB rearrangement was left unresolved. Because cDNA rather than genomic DNA was sequenced, highly expressing activated cells could have been over-represented, although no difference in activation and CD3 levels was found between groups. PCR might favor shorter templates, but patient and control samples were amplified and corrected together, so any skew would affect both groups equally. Naive, central memory and regulatory TCRB repertoires appeared more similar among patients than among healthy donors. A moderate but significant shortening of TCRB CDR3 length was observed in type 1 diabetes patients in all four CD4+ subsets. Patients with type 1 diabetes made fewer insertions and deleted more nucleotides at VDJ recombination sites, implying thymic rearrangement abnormalities.

The entire isolated RNA was reverse transcribed using the High Capacity cDNA Reverse Transcription Kit, and thus expressed TCRB transcripts were sequenced. Naive, central memory and regulatory T cell samples underwent deep immunoSEQ sequencing, averaging about 3.57 million total reads per sample. Sorted cells were lysed in RLT buffer, and RNA was extracted using DNase-treated RNeasy Micro or Mini kits according to cell number. To prevent cross-contamination, every cell subset was processed on its own, while patient and healthy donor samples were processed together. TCRB sequences were amplified from cDNA with the immunoSEQ multiplex PCR, producing 87-bp fragments spanning the CDR3 region. Sequencing of the amplicons was done on the Illumina HiSeq platform. The paper's data handling went like this. PCR bias was computationally corrected using synthetic template baselines, reads within Hamming distance 2 were collapsed, and singletons that could not be merged were discarded. Reads were aligned against IMGT so that V, D and J genes, CDR3 length and insertions or deletions at six rearrangement sites could be assigned. Within each subset, clonotype counts were normalized to sorted cell number, and only after that were true diversity and Gini coefficients computed with the tcR R package. The overlap coefficient, calculated on TCRB nucleotide sequences, was used to quantify repertoire sharing. Out-of-frame TCRB sequences from naive cells were analyzed as a proxy for the pre-selection repertoire. The table was pulled from immuneACCESS by TCRdb, which kept in-frame rearrangements only. Such tables lose some clones; where checked, under half of the loss comes from unresolved V genes, and the rest has no known cause. For V, J and clone size, that table is used; D and trimming come from the DNA. In all, the sample holds nearly 250,000 clones, and 13% to 15% of those were seen once. The ten largest clones take up around 0.025% of the sample.

Each donor gave one peripheral blood draw, around 100 mL on average, collected into heparinised tubes. A BD FACSAria II was used to sort naive, central memory, regulatory and stem cell-like memory CD4+ T cells with a panel that included CD45RO, CCR7, CD25, CD127, CD95 and CD27. Every sorted population had a purity above 98%. PBMCs were isolated right away by Lymphoprep density gradient centrifugation and were stained directly, without culture. So that batch effects would be minimized, each experiment stained and sorted samples in pairs, pairing one healthy donor with one patient. Deletion took 3 bases off V and 14 bases off J, with a span of 20 bases between the germline ends. Spanning cysteine to phenylalanine, the CDR3 consists of 15 amino acids. Of the read, only the CDR3 DNA is kept; its 45 bases are in frame from base 1. According to the germline V gene, CDR1 reads MNHEY and CDR2 reads SVGAGI.

This receptor was obtained from a woman in her thirties or forties in good health. The chain links TRBV6-5 with TRBJ1-6; the D gene cannot be resolved reliably. The sequenced material came from naive CD4+ T cells from blood. The cell subset or site label of this sample denotes: true naive CD4+ T cells. The DNA is TGTGCCAGCAGTTATGGCGACGTAGGGAGATTCACCCTCCACTTT. The resulting protein is CASSYGDVGRFTLHF.